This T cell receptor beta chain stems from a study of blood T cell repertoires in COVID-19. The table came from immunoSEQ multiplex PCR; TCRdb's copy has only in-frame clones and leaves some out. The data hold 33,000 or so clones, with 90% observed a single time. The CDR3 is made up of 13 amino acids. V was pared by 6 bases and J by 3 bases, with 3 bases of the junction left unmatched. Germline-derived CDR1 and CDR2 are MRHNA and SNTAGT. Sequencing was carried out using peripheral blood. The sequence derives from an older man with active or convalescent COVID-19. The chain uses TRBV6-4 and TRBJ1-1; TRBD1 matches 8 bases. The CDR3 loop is CASRGQAYTEAFF. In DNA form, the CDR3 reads TGTGCCAGCAGGGGACAGGCATACACTGAAGCTTTCTTT.